The 25 T cell receptor beta chains presented below share a single source sample, sequenced in a study of cytomegalovirus exposure and HLA in healthy donors. 60 Vbeta and 13 Jbeta primers were used in PCR. Assay: immunoSEQ multiplex PCR; the TCRdb copy retains only in-frame clones and omits some. Among just under 250,000 clones listed, about four fifths were seen once. What was sequenced was PBMCs. These receptors were obtained from a woman between 35 and 50 years old in good health and CMV-seropositive.

This clone was seen only once. The genes are TRBV27 and TRBJ1-5; 7 bases are a match to TRBD1. Germline V lookup: CDR1 MNHEY, CDR2 SMNVEV (reference sequence). After removal of 3 bases from V and 7 bases from J, the junction contained 6 bases not matched to a gene. The CDR3 sequence is 14 residues long. The CDR3 nucleotides are TGTGCCAGCAGTTTTGACAGGGCGAGCCAGCCCCAGCATTTT. This codes for CASSFDRASQPQHF.

CDR3 region: CASSLQGGDQPQHF. The CDR3 DNA reads TGTGCCAGCAGCTTACAAGGGGGGGATCAGCCCCAGCATTTT. The chain links TRBV5-4 to TRBJ1-5; the D gene is possibly TRBD1 (6 bases). CDR1 and CDR2 from the germline V gene are SGHNT and YYREEE (reference sequence). V was clipped by 2 bases and J by 5 bases, with 11 bases between them. The CDR3 is made up of 14 amino acids.

The rearrangement joins TRBV5-1 to TRBJ1-6, with 9 bases fitting TRBD1. Trimming took 4 bases from V and 7 from J; bases not matched to a gene: 6. The germline gives CDR1 SGHRS, CDR2 YFSETQ. CDR3 length: 15 amino acids. Here the CDR3 DNA reads TGCGCCAGCAGCCAGACCGGGACAGGGAATTCACCCCTCCACTTT. Amino acid sequence: CASSQTGTGNSPLHF.

The sample holds one count of this clone. The gene calls are TRBV5-1 and TRBJ2-7, with 10 bases that match TRBD2. V lost 0 bases, J lost 5 bases, and 5 bases stayed unmatched. Per germline, CDR1 SGHRS and CDR2 YFSETQ. The length of the CDR3 is 15 residues. The CDR3 reads CASSLGTSGNHEQYF. The CDR3 DNA follows: TGCGCCAGCAGCTTGGGAACTAGCGGGAACCACGAGCAGTACTTC.

A few counts support this clone. The chain couples TRBV19 to TRBJ2-2; 12 bases agree with TRBD1. This CDR3 comprises 21 residues. V lost 5 bases and J lost 5; bases outside the gene matches: 21. Germline V gene lookup returns CDR1 LNHDA and CDR2 SQIVND (reference sequence). The CDR3 region has the DNA TGTGCCAGTAGTCTAAGGCGCGGGACAGGGGGCCTTTTTTCGGGGACCGGGGAGCTGTTTTTT. Protein product: CASSLRRGTGGLFSGTGELFF.

The rearrangement links TRBV7-3 to TRBJ2-2; 7 bases match TRBD2. The CDR3 has 16 residues. Trimming removed 5 bases from V and 0 bases from J; junction bases left unmatched: 6. The germline gives CDR1 SGHTA, CDR2 FQGTGA. CDR3: CASSPRTRTNTGELFF. The CDR3 DNA follows: TGTGCCAGCAGCCCTCGGACTAGAACGAACACCGGGGAGCTGTTTTTT. Full variable domain (rest looked up from reference TRBV7-3 and TRBJ2-2): GAGVSQTPSNKVTEKGKYVELRCDPISGHTALYWYRQSLGQGPEFLIYFQGTGAADDSGLPNDRFFAVRPEGSVSTLKIQRTERGDSAVYLCASSPRTRTNTGELFFGEGSRLTVL.

The chain carries TRBV30 and TRBJ1-2, with TRBD1 identical over 10 bases. CDR3 length: 14 amino acids. Germline loops: CDR1 GTSNPN, CDR2 SVGIG (reference sequence). The ends lost 3 bases at V and 6 bases at J; junction bases unmatched: 7. CDR3 coding DNA: TGTGCCTGGAGGTACCGACAGGGGGCGGATGGCTACACCTTC. Protein: CAWRYRQGADGYTF. The whole variable domain, filled in from reference TRBV30 and TRBJ1-2, reads SQTIHQWPATLVQPVGSPLSLECTVEGTSNPNLYWYRQAAGRGLQLLFYSVGIGQISSEVPQNLSASRPQDRQFILSSKKLLLSDSGFYLCAWRYRQGADGYTFGSGTRLTVV.

This sequence joins TRBV11-2 and TRBJ1-1; 7 bases align to TRBD1. Trimming cost V 0 bases and J 4 bases; bases outside gene matches: 8. The CDR3 is 16 residues long. The germline CDR1 and CDR2 sequences are SGHAT and FQNNGV. In nucleotides, the CDR3 is TGTGCCAGCAGCTTAGAAGGGGGCTGGTGGAGCACTGAAGCTTTCTTT. This gives the protein CASSLEGGWWSTEAFF.

V is TRBV19 and J is TRBJ1-1; D remains ambiguous. The V gene lost 4 bases and the J gene lost 2 bases, with 11 bases spanning the gap. The germline CDR1 and CDR2 sequences are LNHDA and SQIVND (reference sequence). The CDR3 is 14 amino acids. CDR3 nucleotides: TGTGCCAGTAGTAAGCAGGCCCGCAACACTGAAGCTTTCTTT. This codes for CASSKQARNTEAFF. Variable domain in full (rest from reference TRBV19 and TRBJ1-1): DGGITQSPKYLFRKEGQNVTLSCEQNLNHDAMYWYRQDPGQGLRLIYYSQIVNDFQKGDIAEGYSVSREKKESFPLTVTSAQKNPTAFYLCASSKQARNTEAFFGQGTRLTVV.

In this sample, this clone turned up a few times. This chain joins TRBV6-5 and TRBJ2-1; weak D call: TRBD2 (6 bases). Per germline, CDR1 MNHEY and CDR2 SVGAGI. The ends were cut back, 8 bases at V and 4 bases at J, with 18 bases in the middle. The CDR3 contains 15 residues. CDR3 nucleotides: TGTGCCAGCTGCCTTTCTGAGGGAGGATACAATGAGCAGTTCTTC. As protein: CASCLSEGGYNEQFF.

This clone was observed a single time. The CDR3: CAWSRFGGNTIYF. The DNA of the CDR3 is TGTGCCTGGAGCAGGTTCGGTGGAAACACCATATATTTT. V is TRBV30 and J is TRBJ1-3, with D unclear. V was clipped by 3 bases and J by 3 bases, with 9 bases between them. This CDR3 is 13 amino acids long. Germline lookup yields CDR1 GTSNPN and CDR2 SVGIG (reference sequence).

This clone was observed a single time. The rearrangement links TRBV6-5 to TRBJ2-3; TRBD2 aligns across 8 bases. CDR1 and CDR2 from the germline V gene are MNHEY and SVGAGI. The CDR3 contains 16 residues. V was pared by 2 bases and J by 5 bases, with 9 bases of the junction left unmatched. The CDR3 DNA reads as TGTGCCAGCAGTTACACCGGACTAGCAGGACGAGATACGCAGTATTTT. This gives the protein CASSYTGLAGRDTQYF.

This clone was seen a single time. V gene TRBV7-2 combines with J gene TRBJ2-3; 7 nucleotides align to TRBD2. The CDR3 consists of 16 residues. Unmatched junction bases numbered 5, after V lost 2 bases and J lost 0 bases. Germline CDR1 reads SGHTA; CDR2 reads FQGNSA. DNA of the CDR3: TGTGCCAGCAGCTTAATGACTAGCCTAAGCACAGATACGCAGTATTTT. Translated, it gives CASSLMTSLSTDTQYF.

This clone was observed a single time. The chain is built from TRBV5-6 and TRBJ2-3, with TRBD2 matching over 10 bases. V gave up 0 bases and J gave up 6 bases; unmatched junction bases: 7. The CDR3 runs 16 residues. The germline V gene encodes CDR1 SGHDT and CDR2 YYEEEE. This CDR3 is CASSLDLAGEVDTQYF. CDR3 nucleotide sequence: TGTGCCAGCAGCTTGGATCTAGCGGGAGAGGTGGATACGCAGTATTTT.

The chain carries TRBV11-2 and TRBJ2-3; D is undetermined. This CDR3 contains 16 residues. Trimming removed 1 base from V and 0 bases from J, with 11 bases in between. Germline values: CDR1 SGHAT, CDR2 FQNNGV. This chain's CDR3 is CASSLGVGSSTDTQYF. The CDR3 nucleotides are TGTGCCAGCAGCTTAGGGGTCGGGTCTAGCACAGATACGCAGTATTTT.

The table lists this clone with a count of one. The CDR3 region has the DNA TGTGCCAGCAGCTTCGGGGGTACGAATAGGGGAGAGACCCAGTACTTC. It specifies CASSFGGTNRGETQYF. This sequence joins TRBV5-8 and TRBJ2-5, with D perhaps matching TRBD2 (6 bases). This CDR3 has 16 amino acids. Trimming took 2 bases from V and 4 from J, leaving 18 bases between them. Germline CDR1 is SGHTS and CDR2 is YDEGEE.

The J gene is TRBJ1-3, the V gene TRBV6-5; tentatively, D is TRBD1 (5 bases). The CDR3 totals 14 residues. Germline lookup yields CDR1 MNHEY and CDR2 SVGAGI. Trimming removed 2 bases from V and 2 bases from J, with 7 bases in between. In DNA, the CDR3 is TGTGCCAGCAGTTACGAAGGGGCTGGAAACACCATATATTTT. This translates into CASSYEGAGNTIYF.

This chain links TRBV15 with TRBJ1-4; D gene ambiguous. V was trimmed by 2 bases and J by 7 bases, leaving 20 bases between them. CDR1 is LNHNV and CDR2 is YYDKDF in the germline V gene (reference sequence). The length of the CDR3 is 17 residues. The CDR3 reads CATSRLPVGEPGEKLFF. CDR3 DNA sequence: TGTGCCACCAGCAGACTCCCAGTGGGAGAACCGGGTGAAAAACTGTTTTTT.

The chain carries TRBV5-6 and TRBJ2-1; D unresolved. Between the trimmed V and J ends, which lost 4 bases and 8 bases, there was a span of 7 bases. Germline V lookup: CDR1 SGHDT, CDR2 YYEEEE. This CDR3 has 11 amino acids. The CDR3 nucleotides are TGTGCCAGCAGCCTCGCGGATGAGCAGTTCTTC. As protein: CASSLADEQFF.

The chain has TRBV30 and TRBJ2-3, with 9 nucleotides matching TRBD2. Germline loops: CDR1 GTSNPN, CDR2 SVGIG (reference sequence). There are 16 residues in the CDR3. Unmatched junction bases numbered 6, after V lost 0 bases and J lost 2 bases. CDR3 in amino acids: CAWSVASGTDTDTQYF. In nucleotides, the CDR3 is TGTGCCTGGAGTGTGGCTAGCGGGACCGACACAGATACGCAGTATTTT.

This clone was detected only a few times. The chain carries TRBV2 and TRBJ2-5; D might be TRBD1 (5 bases). Trimming took off 6 bases at V and 1 base at J, with 12 bases between the two ends. Looked up from germline, CDR1 is SNHLY and CDR2 is FYNNEI. The CDR3 runs to 14 residues. The CDR3 spells CASRTDKFQETQYF. CDR3 coding DNA: TGTGCCAGCAGAACGGACAAATTCCAAGAGACCCAGTACTTC.

J is TRBJ2-2 and V is TRBV9; 7 bases agree with TRBD1. CDR1 and CDR2 (germline): SGDLS, YYNGEE. Trimming at V came to 2 bases and at J to 5 bases, leaving 9 bases not matched to a gene. This CDR3 contains 16 residues. Here the CDR3 reads CASSVPQGYETGELFF. CDR3 in DNA: TGTGCCAGCAGCGTTCCACAGGGGTATGAAACCGGGGAGCTGTTTTTT.

V usage is TRBV4-3 and J usage is TRBJ2-5, with TRBD2 matching 9 bases. CDR1 and CDR2 (germline): LGHNA, YSLEER. The V gene end was trimmed by 0 bases and the J gene end by 5 bases; junction bases not matched to a gene: 7. The CDR3 length is 16 residues. In DNA, the CDR3 is TGCGCCAGCAGCCAAGAGGGGCGGGGGGGCGGCGAGACCCAGTACTTC. This codes for CASSQEGRGGGETQYF.

This chain links TRBV4-3 with TRBJ2-5; TRBD2 agrees at 13 bases. The CDR3 contains 15 residues. V dropped 5 bases and J dropped 1; count of bases not matched to a gene: 1. CDR1 LGHNA and CDR2 YSLEER come from the germline V gene. CDR3 residues: CASSRLAGGQETQYF. The CDR3 coding sequence is TGCGCCAGCAGCAGACTAGCGGGGGGCCAAGAGACCCAGTACTTC.

The V and J genes are TRBV5-1 and TRBJ2-5, with 7 positions matching TRBD1. From germline, CDR1 is SGHRS and CDR2 YFSETQ. The CDR3 has 14 amino acids. V lost 4 bases to trimming and J lost 4 bases; unmatched junction nucleotides: 7. CDR3 region: CASSRWTGGETQYF. In DNA form, the CDR3 reads TGCGCCAGCAGCCGCTGGACAGGCGGAGAGACCCAGTACTTC.